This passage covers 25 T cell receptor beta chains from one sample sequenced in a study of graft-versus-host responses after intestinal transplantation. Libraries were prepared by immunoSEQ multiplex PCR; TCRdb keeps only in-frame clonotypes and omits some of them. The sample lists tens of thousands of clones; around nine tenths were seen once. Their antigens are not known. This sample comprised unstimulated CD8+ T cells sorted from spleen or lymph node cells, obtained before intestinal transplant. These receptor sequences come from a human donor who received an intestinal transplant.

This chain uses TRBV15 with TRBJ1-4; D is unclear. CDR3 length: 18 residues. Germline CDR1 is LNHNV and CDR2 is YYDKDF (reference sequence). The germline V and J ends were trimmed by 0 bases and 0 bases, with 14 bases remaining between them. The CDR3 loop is CATSRDLLVAATNEKLFF. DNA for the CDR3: TGTGCCACCAGCAGAGATCTTCTGGTGGCAGCAACTAATGAAAAACTGTTTTTT.

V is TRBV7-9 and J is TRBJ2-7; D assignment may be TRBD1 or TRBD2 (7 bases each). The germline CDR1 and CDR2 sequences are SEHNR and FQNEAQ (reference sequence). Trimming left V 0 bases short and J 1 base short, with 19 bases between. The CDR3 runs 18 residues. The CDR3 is CASSLAYTGEGVSYEQYF. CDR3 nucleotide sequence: TGTGCCAGCAGCTTAGCGTACACAGGGGAGGGAGTATCCTACGAGCAGTACTTC.

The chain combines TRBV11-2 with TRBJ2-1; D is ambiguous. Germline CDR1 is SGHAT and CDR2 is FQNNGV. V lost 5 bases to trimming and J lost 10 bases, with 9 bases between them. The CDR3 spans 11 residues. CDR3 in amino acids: CASSTYREQFF. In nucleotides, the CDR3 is TGTGCCAGCAGCACATACAGAGAGCAGTTCTTC. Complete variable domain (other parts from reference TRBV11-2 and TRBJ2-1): EAGVAQSPRYKIIEKRQSVAFWCNPISGHATLYWYQQILGQGPKLLIQFQNNGVVDDSQLPKDRFSAERLKGVDSTLKIQPAKLEDSAVYLCASSTYREQFFGPGTRLTVL.

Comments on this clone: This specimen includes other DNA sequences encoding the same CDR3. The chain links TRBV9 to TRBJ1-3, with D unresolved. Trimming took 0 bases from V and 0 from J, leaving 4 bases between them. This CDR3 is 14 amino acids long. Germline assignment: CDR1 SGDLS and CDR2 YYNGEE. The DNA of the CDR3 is TGTGCCAGCAGCGTAGGGGACTCTGGAAACACCATATATTTT. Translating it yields CASSVGDSGNTIYF.

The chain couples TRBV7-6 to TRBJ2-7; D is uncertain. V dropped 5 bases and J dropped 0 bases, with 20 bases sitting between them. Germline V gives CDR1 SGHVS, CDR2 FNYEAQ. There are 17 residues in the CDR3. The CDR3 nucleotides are TGTGCCAGCAGCCGTTTTGTCGGACGTAAAAGCTCCTACGAGCAGTACTTC. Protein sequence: CASSRFVGRKSSYEQYF.

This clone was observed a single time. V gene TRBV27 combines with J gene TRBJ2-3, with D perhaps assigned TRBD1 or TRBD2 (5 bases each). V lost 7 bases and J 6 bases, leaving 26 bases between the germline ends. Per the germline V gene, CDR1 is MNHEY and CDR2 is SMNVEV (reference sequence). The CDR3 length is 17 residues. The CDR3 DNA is TGTGCCAGCATAAAGAGAACGGGGAGTCACTCAGGGGATACGCAGTATTTT. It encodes CASIKRTGSHSGDTQYF.

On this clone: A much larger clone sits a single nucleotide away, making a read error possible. The CDR3 spells CASSPSGSYEQYF. DNA for the CDR3: TGTGCCAGCAGCCCCAGCGGCTCCTACGAGCAGTACTTC. V is TRBV7-6 and J is TRBJ2-7; maybe TRBD2 (5 bases). V lost 5 bases and J lost 0, with 8 bases in between. This CDR3 region has 13 residues. The germline gives CDR1 SGHVS, CDR2 FNYEAQ.

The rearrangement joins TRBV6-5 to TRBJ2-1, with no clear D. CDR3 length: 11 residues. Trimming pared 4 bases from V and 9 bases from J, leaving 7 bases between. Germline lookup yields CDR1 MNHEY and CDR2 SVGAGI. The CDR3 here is CASSSYVEQFF. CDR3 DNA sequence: TGTGCCAGCAGTTCGTACGTTGAGCAGTTCTTC.

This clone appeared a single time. CDR3 sequence reads: CASSQKTGLAGNTIYF. In DNA form, the CDR3 reads TGCGCCAGCAGCCAAAAGACAGGGCTGGCTGGAAACACCATATATTTT. This chain joins TRBV4-1 and TRBJ1-3; 7 positions agree with TRBD1. V lost 2 bases, J lost 2 bases, and 6 bases stayed unmatched. The CDR3 is 16 residues long. Germline V lookup: CDR1 MGHRA, CDR2 YSYEKL.

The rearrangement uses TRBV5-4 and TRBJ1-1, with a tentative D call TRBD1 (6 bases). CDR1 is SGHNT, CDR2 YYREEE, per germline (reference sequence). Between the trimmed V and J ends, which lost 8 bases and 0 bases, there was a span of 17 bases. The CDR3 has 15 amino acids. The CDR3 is CASGQLPTMNTEAFF. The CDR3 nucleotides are TGTGCCAGTGGACAGCTACCAACCATGAACACTGAAGCTTTCTTT.

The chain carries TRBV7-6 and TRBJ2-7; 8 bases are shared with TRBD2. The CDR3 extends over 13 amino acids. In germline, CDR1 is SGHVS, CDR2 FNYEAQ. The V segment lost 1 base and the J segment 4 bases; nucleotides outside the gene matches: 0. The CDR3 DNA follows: TGTGCCAGCAGCTTAGGCGGGGGGTACGAGCAGTACTTC. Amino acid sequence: CASSLGGGYEQYF.

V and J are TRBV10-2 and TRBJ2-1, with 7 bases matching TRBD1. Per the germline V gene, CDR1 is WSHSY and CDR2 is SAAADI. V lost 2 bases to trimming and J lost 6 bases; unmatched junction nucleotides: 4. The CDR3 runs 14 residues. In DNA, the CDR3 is TGCGCCAGCAGTGAGGGGACAGACGCCAATGAGCAGTTCTTC. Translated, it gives CASSEGTDANEQFF.

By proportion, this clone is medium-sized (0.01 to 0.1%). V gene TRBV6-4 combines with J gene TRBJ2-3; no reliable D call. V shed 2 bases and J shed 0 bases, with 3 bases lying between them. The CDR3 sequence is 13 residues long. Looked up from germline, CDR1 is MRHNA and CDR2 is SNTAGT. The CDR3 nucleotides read TGTGCCAGCAGTGACGGGAGCACAGATACGCAGTATTTT. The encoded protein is CASSDGSTDTQYF.

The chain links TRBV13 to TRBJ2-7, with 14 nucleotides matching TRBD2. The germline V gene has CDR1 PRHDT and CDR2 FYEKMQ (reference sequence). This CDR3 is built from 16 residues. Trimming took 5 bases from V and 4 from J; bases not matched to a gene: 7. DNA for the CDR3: TGTGCCAGCAGCCCCGGACTAGCGGGGGGCCGTTACGAGCAGTACTTC. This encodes CASSPGLAGGRYEQYF.

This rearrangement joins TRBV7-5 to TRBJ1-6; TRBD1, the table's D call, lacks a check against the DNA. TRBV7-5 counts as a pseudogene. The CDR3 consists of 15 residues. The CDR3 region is CVRSSRRQVGAPLHF. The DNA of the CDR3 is TGTGTCAGAAGCTCTAGGCGACAGGTCGGGGCACCCCTCCACTTT.

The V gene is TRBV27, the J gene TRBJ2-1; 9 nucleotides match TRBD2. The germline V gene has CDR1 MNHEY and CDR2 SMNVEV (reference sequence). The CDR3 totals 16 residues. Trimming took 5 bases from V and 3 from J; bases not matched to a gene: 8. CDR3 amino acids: CASSIGEAGGYNEQFF. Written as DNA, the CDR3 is TGTGCCAGCAGTATCGGTGAAGCGGGGGGCTACAATGAGCAGTTCTTC.

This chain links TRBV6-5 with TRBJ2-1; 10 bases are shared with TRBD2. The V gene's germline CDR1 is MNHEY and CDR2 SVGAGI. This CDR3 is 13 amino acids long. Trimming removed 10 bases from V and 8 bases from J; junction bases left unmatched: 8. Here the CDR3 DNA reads TGTGCCACCCAGCGGGGGGGCCTAGATGAGCAGTTCTTC. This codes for CATQRGGLDEQFF.

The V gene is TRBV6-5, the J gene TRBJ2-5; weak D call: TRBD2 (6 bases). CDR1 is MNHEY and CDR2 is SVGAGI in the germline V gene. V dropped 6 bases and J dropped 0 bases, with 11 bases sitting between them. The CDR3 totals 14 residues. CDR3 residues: CASSPGGDQETQYF. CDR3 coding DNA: TGTGCCAGCAGCCCCGGGGGTGACCAAGAGACCCAGTACTTC.

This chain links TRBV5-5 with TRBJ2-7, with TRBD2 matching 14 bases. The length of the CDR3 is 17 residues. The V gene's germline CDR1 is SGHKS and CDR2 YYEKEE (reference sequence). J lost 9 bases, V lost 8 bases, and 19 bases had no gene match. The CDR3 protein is CASEPGLAGDWVTGQYF. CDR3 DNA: TGTGCCAGTGAACCGGGACTAGCGGGAGATTGGGTTACGGGGCAGTACTTC.

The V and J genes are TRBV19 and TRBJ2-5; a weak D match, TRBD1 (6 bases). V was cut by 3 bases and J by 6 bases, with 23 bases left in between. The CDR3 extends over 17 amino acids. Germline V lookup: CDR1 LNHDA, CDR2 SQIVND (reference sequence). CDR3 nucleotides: TGTGCCAGTAGTATTTCCATCTGGGATCTGGGGGCGCAGACCCAGTACTTC. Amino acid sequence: CASSISIWDLGAQTQYF.

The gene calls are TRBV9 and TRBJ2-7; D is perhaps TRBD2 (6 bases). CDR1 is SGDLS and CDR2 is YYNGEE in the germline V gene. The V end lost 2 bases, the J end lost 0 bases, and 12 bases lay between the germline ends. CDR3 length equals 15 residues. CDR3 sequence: CASSVDSGFSYEQYF. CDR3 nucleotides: TGTGCCAGCAGCGTTGATAGCGGTTTCTCCTACGAGCAGTACTTC.

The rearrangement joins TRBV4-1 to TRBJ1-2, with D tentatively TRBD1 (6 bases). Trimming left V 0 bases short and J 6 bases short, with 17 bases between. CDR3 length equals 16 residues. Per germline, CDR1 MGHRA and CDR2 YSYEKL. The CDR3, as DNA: TGCGCCAGCAGCCAAGATCTCCTACAGGGAAGGGATGGCTACACCTTC. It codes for CASSQDLLQGRDGYTF.

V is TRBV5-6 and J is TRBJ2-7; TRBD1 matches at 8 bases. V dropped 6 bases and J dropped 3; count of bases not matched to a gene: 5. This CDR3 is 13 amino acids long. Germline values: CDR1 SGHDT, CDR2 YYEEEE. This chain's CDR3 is CASTYGQGYEQYF. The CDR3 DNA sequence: TGTGCCAGCACTTATGGACAGGGCTACGAGCAGTACTTC.

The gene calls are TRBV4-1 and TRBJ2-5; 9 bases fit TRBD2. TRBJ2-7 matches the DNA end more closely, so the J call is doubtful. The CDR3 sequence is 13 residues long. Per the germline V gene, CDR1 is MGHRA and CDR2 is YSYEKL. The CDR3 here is CASSPSGIYEQYF. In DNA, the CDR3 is TGCGCCAGCAGCCCTAGCGGGATATACGAGCAGTACTTC.

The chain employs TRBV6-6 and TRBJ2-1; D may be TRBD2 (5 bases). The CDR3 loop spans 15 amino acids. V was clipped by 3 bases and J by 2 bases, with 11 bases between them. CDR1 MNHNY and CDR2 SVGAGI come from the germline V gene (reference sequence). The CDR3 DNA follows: TGTGCCAGCAGTTATAGCGTGAATCCCTACAATGAGCAGTTCTTC. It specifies CASSYSVNPYNEQFF.